A selection of T cell receptor beta chains follows, all from one sample in a study of spatial heterogeneity in lung cancer. MiXCR, applied by TCRdb to the 5' RACE reads, yields one record per CDR3 protein. The repertoire holds about 120,000 distinct CDR3 sequences, with approximately 12% as singletons. The source material was PBMCs, sampled at follow-up. These receptors were obtained from a male donor with early-stage non-small cell lung cancer. Both conserved end residues are trimmed from each CDR3.

J gene: TRBJ2-7
V gene: TRBV5-1
CDR3 length: 12
CDR3 protein: ASSRDALSYEQY

J gene: TRBJ2-1
V gene: TRBV11-2
CDR3 length: 14
CDR3 protein: ASSPSAGGFSNEQF

J gene: TRBJ2-1
V gene: TRBV5-5
CDR3 length: 13
CDR3 protein: ASSLEQGPLGEQF

J gene: TRBJ2-7
V gene: TRBV27
CDR3 length: 12
CDR3 protein: ASSLYRGPNEQY

J gene: TRBJ1-1
V gene: TRBV20-1
CDR3 length: 12
CDR3 protein: SATRLTEDLKAF

J gene: TRBJ2-7
V gene: TRBV3-1
CDR3 length: 11
CDR3 protein: ASSQGAWSEQY

J gene: TRBJ2-7
V gene: TRBV7-2
CDR3 length: 12
CDR3 protein: ASSLVPATYEQY

J gene: TRBJ2-4
V gene: TRBV4-2
CDR3 length: 16
CDR3 protein: ASRTTRPRQGAKNIQY

J gene: TRBJ2-1
V gene: TRBV6-2/TRBV6-3
CDR3 length: 14
CDR3 protein: ASSLLTSGPAGEQF

J gene: TRBJ2-5
V gene: TRBV20-1
CDR3 length: 13
CDR3 protein: SARVGTVPQETQY

J gene: TRBJ2-1
V gene: TRBV12-3/TRBV12-4
CDR3 length: 13
CDR3 protein: ASSPSRRSYNEQF

J gene: TRBJ2-5
V gene: TRBV5-1
CDR3 length: 12
CDR3 protein: ASSKGTVQETQY

J gene: TRBJ2-7
V gene: TRBV11-2
CDR3 length: 11
CDR3 protein: ASSKGTAYEQY

J gene: TRBJ1-4
V gene: TRBV24-1
CDR3 length: 14
CDR3 protein: ATSDWDISTNEKLF

J gene: TRBJ1-5
V gene: TRBV12-3/TRBV12-4
CDR3 length: 13
CDR3 protein: ASSKLQGSNQPQH

J gene: TRBJ2-3
V gene: TRBV29-1
CDR3 length: 12
CDR3 protein: SVEGQGFSDTQY

J gene: TRBJ1-4
V gene: TRBV5-1
CDR3 length: 13
CDR3 protein: ASSWKSGGEEKLF

J gene: TRBJ2-7
V gene: TRBV27
CDR3 length: 13
CDR3 protein: ASSSLGSTAYEQY

J gene: TRBJ1-5
V gene: TRBV10-3
CDR3 length: 13
CDR3 protein: AISEEGANNQPQH

J gene: TRBJ1-2
V gene: TRBV5-4
CDR3 length: 12
CDR3 protein: ASSFEGRIYGYT

J gene: TRBJ1-4
V gene: TRBV19
CDR3 length: 14
CDR3 protein: ASSAPDRTTNEKLF

J gene: TRBJ1-2
V gene: TRBV7-9
CDR3 length: 11
CDR3 protein: ASSPGLARGYT

J gene: TRBJ2-3
V gene: TRBV7-2
CDR3 length: 12
CDR3 protein: ASSASGSTDTQY

J gene: TRBJ1-6
V gene: TRBV3-1
CDR3 length: 14
CDR3 protein: ASSRQEVGQHSPLH

J gene: TRBJ2-5
V gene: TRBV6-6
CDR3 length: 13
CDR3 protein: ASSPRQGGGETQY

J gene: TRBJ2-7
V gene: TRBV6-5
CDR3 length: 12
CDR3 protein: ASRSGTQIYEQY

J gene: TRBJ2-3
V gene: TRBV20-1
CDR3 length: 13
CDR3 protein: SAEGTSESTDTQY

J gene: TRBJ2-5
V gene: TRBV9
CDR3 length: 14
CDR3 protein: ASSVALQRGDETQY

J gene: TRBJ1-2
V gene: TRBV5-6
CDR3 length: 12
CDR3 protein: ASSLVGGTYGYT

J gene: TRBJ1-6
V gene: TRBV9
CDR3 length: 14
CDR3 protein: ASSVGDQAHNSPLH

J gene: TRBJ2-5
V gene: TRBV12-3/TRBV12-4
CDR3 length: 11
CDR3 protein: ASSHNTGLPVY

J gene: TRBJ1-2
V gene: TRBV5-5
CDR3 length: 12
CDR3 protein: ASSSGHPNYGYT

J gene: TRBJ2-7
V gene: TRBV11-2
CDR3 length: 13
CDR3 protein: ASSLVSGGSYEQY

J gene: TRBJ2-3
V gene: TRBV28
CDR3 length: 12
CDR3 protein: ASSFPRGRDTQY

J gene: TRBJ1-1
V gene: TRBV11-2
CDR3 length: 13
CDR3 protein: ASKPGTGSRTEAF

J gene: TRBJ2-1
V gene: TRBV4-1
CDR3 length: 14
CDR3 protein: ASSQRTSGKYNEQF

J gene: TRBJ1-5
V gene: TRBV6-2/TRBV6-3
CDR3 length: 15
CDR3 protein: ASSYGAGGFGNQPQH

J gene: TRBJ2-5
V gene: TRBV12-3/TRBV12-4
CDR3 length: 12
CDR3 protein: ASSLFGEEETQY

J gene: TRBJ2-1
V gene: TRBV7-9
CDR3 length: 13
CDR3 protein: ASSRGTRGVNEQF

J gene: TRBJ1-2
V gene: TRBV7-2
CDR3 length: 9
CDR3 protein: ASSLSLHYT

J gene: TRBJ2-2
V gene: TRBV5-1
CDR3 length: 13
CDR3 protein: ASTLRTGDTGELF

J gene: TRBJ1-6
V gene: TRBV20-1
CDR3 length: 15
CDR3 protein: SAKRGGTGGANSPLH

J gene: TRBJ2-3
V gene: TRBV27
CDR3 length: 11
CDR3 protein: ASSLLASDTQY

J gene: TRBJ1-5
V gene: TRBV3-1
CDR3 length: 11
CDR3 protein: ASSQQGRQPQH

J gene: TRBJ2-3
V gene: TRBV29-1
CDR3 length: 15
CDR3 protein: SVEESYRGPGTDTQY

J gene: TRBJ2-2
V gene: TRBV3-1
CDR3 length: 12
CDR3 protein: ASSQDSQSRRLF

J gene: TRBJ1-4
V gene: TRBV7-8
CDR3 length: 12
CDR3 protein: ASSIGGLNEKLF

J gene: TRBJ2-4
V gene: TRBV19
CDR3 length: 12
CDR3 protein: ASSNGQGLSIQY

J gene: TRBJ2-3
V gene: TRBV20-1
CDR3 length: 13
CDR3 protein: SATGLAGSTDTQY

J gene: TRBJ1-2
V gene: TRBV6-4
CDR3 length: 12
CDR3 protein: ASSAEEGLYGYT

J gene: TRBJ1-2
V gene: TRBV7-2
CDR3 length: 13
CDR3 protein: ASSLAIGPNYGYT